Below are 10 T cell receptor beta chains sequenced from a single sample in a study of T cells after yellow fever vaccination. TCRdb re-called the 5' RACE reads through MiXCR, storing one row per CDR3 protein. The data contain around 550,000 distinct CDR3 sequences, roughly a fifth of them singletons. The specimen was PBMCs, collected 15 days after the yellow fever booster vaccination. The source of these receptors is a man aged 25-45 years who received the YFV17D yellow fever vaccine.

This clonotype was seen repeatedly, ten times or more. The CDR3 is CAIQDLGAVYF. The CDR3 region has the DNA TGTGCCATCCAAGACCTTGGGGCGGTGTATTTT. This chain connects TRBV10-3 to TRBJ2-3; D is perhaps TRBD1 (5 bases). From germline, CDR1 is ENHRY and CDR2 SYGVKD. The CDR3 runs 11 residues. V was trimmed by 8 bases and J by 14 bases, leaving 17 bases between them.

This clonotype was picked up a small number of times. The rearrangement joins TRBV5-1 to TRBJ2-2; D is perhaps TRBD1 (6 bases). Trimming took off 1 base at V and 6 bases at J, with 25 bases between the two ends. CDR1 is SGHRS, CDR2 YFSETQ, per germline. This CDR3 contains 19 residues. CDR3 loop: CASSLRPGAQLRTAGELFF. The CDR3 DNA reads TGCGCCAGCAGCTTGCGCCCAGGGGCCCAACTCCGTACCGCCGGGGAGCTGTTTTTT.

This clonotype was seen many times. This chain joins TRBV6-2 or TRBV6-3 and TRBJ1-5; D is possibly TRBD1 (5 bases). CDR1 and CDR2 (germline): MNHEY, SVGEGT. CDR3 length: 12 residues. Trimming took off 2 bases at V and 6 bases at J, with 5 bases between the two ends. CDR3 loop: CASSYGGQPQHF. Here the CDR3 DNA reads TGTGCCAGCAGTTACGGGGGTCAGCCCCAGCATTTT.

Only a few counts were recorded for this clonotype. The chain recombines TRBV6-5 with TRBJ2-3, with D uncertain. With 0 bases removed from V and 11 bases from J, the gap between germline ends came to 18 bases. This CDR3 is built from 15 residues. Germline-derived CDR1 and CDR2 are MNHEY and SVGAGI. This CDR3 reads CASSYSDRPPMGQYF. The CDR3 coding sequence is TGTGCCAGCAGTTACTCGGATAGGCCCCCTATGGGGCAGTATTTT.

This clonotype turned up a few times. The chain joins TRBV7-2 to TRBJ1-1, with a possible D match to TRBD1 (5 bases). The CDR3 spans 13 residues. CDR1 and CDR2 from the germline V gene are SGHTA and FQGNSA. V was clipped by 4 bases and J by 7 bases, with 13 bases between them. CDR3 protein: CASSSTPGFEAFF. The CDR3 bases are TGTGCCAGCAGCTCAACCCCAGGGTTTGAAGCTTTCTTT.

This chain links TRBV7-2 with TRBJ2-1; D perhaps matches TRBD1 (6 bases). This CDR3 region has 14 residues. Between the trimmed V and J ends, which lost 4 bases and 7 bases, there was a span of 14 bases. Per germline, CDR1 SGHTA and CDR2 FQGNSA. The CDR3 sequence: CASSSSGTRNEQFF. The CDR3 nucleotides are TGTGCCAGCAGCTCCTCCGGGACACGGAATGAGCAGTTCTTC.

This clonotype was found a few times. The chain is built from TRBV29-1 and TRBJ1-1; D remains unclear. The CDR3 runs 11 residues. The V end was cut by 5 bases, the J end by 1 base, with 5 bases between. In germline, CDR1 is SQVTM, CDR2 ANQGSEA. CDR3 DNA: TGCAGCGTTAGGACGAACACTGAAGCTTTCTTT. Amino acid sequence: CSVRTNTEAFF.

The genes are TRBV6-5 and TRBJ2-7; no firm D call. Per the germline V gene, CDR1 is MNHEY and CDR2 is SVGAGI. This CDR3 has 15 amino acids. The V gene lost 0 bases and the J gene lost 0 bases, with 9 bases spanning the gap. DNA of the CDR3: TGTGCCAGCAGTTACTCCCTGATAGGCTCCTACGAGCAGTACTTC. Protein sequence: CASSYSLIGSYEQYF.

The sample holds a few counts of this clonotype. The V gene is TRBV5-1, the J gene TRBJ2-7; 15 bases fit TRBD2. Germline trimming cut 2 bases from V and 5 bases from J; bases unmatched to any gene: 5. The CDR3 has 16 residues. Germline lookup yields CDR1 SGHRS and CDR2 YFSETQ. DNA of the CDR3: TGCGCCAGCAGCTTTGGACTAGCGGGAGGGCCGAACGAGCAGTACTTC. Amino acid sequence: CASSFGLAGGPNEQYF.

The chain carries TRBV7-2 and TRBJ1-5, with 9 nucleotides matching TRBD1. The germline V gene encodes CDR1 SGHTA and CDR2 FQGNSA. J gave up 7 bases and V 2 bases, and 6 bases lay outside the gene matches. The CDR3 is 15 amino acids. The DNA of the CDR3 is TGTGCCAGCAGCTTAATAGGGACAGGGTTACAGCCCCAGCATTTT. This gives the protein CASSLIGTGLQPQHF.